Included here is one TCR beta chain sequence, with context. Its antigen is still unknown. No base-level quality is on record; no much larger clone is a single base apart. Amplification of TCR beta CDR3 regions was carried out from RNA transcripts. The TCR CDR3 was subjected to a first round of RT-PCR using the HTBI primer set and the Qiagen OneStep RT-PCR kit. Libraries were constructed in a second round of multiplex PCR, after which size selection and purification were performed. Sequencing of the libraries was done on an Illumina HiSeq2000 using paired-end 100 bp reads. The authors processed their data as follows. SOAPnuke was used to process the raw data, removing reads that contained adapters or uncalled bases, had a mean Phred below 15, or lacked an exact match to the constant primer or identifier. COPE v1.2.5 was used to merge high-quality paired reads, and clonotypes were defined as unique nucleotide sequences. MiTCR v1.1 was used to align clonotypes to the IMGT TRBV, TRBD and TRBJ reference segments. Analysis was restricted to V-J combinations with a frequency above 0.0001, which covered roughly 99% of repertoires. A TCS score was defined as the ratio between F50 (clonal expansion) and ExV (chaos), using BLOSUM62-based TCRdist between CDR3 peptides within each V-J. Welch's t-statistics and random forest reduced fewer than 550 V-J features to around 14, which were used in a naive Bayes classifier (R e1071). The raw public data were reprocessed by TCRdb itself: fastp quality trimming at Q25, MiXCR clonotype calling, in-frame beta chains only. One record per CDR3 amino acid sequence lists the most common genes and DNA. TCRdb's processing, not the study's, gives the V and J calls here. In this sample the table shows around 600,000 distinct CDR3 sequences, more than 14% of which occur a single time. Approximately 13% of the sample belongs to the ten largest clones.

The CDR3 holds 16 amino acids from the cysteine to the phenylalanine. Only CDR3 DNA is held: 48 bases, read in frame from base 1. The germline V gene provides CDR1 SGHRS and CDR2 YFSETQ. Compared with germline, V lacks 2 bases and J lacks 7 bases; bases without a gene match: 9. This sample was included in a study of T cells in Graves' hyperthyroidism and ophthalmopathy (dated by TCRdb to about 2019). For context, the study as a whole: Peripheral blood samples were taken at the time of initial diagnosis, prior to any treatment. The study also compared thyroid tissue and blood T-cell repertoires from about 6 Graves' hyperthyroidism patients. Once sampling was done, hyperthyroidism patients were given methimazole at a starting dose of 30 mg daily, whereas ophthalmopathy patients were given high-dose intravenous methylprednisolone. The roughly 91 discovery patients were randomly split 7:3 into training and test sets. Prospective prediction of ophthalmopathy was tested in an independent validation cohort consisting of some 19 hyperthyroidism patients and some 15 patients who later progressed to ophthalmopathy. To identify distinguishing TCR V-J signatures, a discovery cohort of some 99 patients was used, comprising approximately 40 with Graves' ophthalmopathy and around 60 with stable Graves' hyperthyroidism. The paper reports TCR Vbeta CDR3 sequencing of more than 120 peripheral blood samples: 40 to 45 ophthalmopathy, 70 to 85 hyperthyroidism and approximately 17 progressor patients. The study at large found these results: In validation, progression to ophthalmopathy was predicted by the model with 70.59% sensitivity and 72.22% specificity, a median of 6.5 months before onset. Most expanded thyroid clonotypes (frequency above 0.001) were also detected in blood, a finding suggesting that blood repertoires may reflect thyroid immune responses. No statistical method was used to fix the sample size in advance, and group allocation was not hidden from the investigators. In cross-validation, a model built on a 13 V-J signature told ophthalmopathy apart from stable hyperthyroidism with under 90% sensitivity and roughly 83% specificity, and in testing the same model reached 80%/75%.

Ophthalmopathy patients had moderately to severely active disease, Clinical Activity Score of at least 3, NOSPECS grade of at least 4, and duration under 3 months. Any patient with an uncontrolled infection, another autoimmune disease, pregnancy or lactation was excluded. Diagnoses were based on clinical symptoms, serum thyroxine and TRAb, thyroid ultrasound and orbital computed tomography. Ficoll-Paque density gradient centrifugation was used to isolate PBMCs from approximately 10 ml of fresh peripheral blood. Total RNA was extracted with Trizol reagent, and quality was checked on an Agilent 2100 Bioanalyzer.

Material for sequencing was blood. The sequence links TRBV5-1 to TRBJ1-4, with 9 bases aligning to TRBD1. The sequence was collected from a woman between 50 and 59 years old with Graves' ophthalmopathy. The sequence in DNA is TGCGCCAGCAGCTTTGAAATTGTGGACAGGGGTGAAAAACTGTTTTTT. It translates as CASSFEIVDRGEKLFF.